The entry below gives a single TCR beta chain sequence along with its context. Its cognate antigen is unknown. This specimen comes from a study of T cell repertoires in aging, cancer and after chemotherapy. Trimming took 1 base from V and 5 from J, leaving 15 bases between them. This CDR3 spans 15 amino acids. The germline gives CDR1 GTSNPN, CDR2 SVGIG (reference sequence). Peripheral blood genomic DNA, not sorted cells or RNA, was the template. TRB rearrangements spanning V, D and J were amplified using mixed TRB-A/B primers. TCRdb re-analysed the multiplex PCR reads in MiXCR, keeping a single row per CDR3 protein. The sample carries more than 6,500 distinct CDR3 sequences, approximately 40% recorded once. Points from the study as a whole: Median generation probability rose over the chemotherapy interval in each cancer cohort, suggesting rebound thymic output.

The chain has TRBV30 and TRBJ1-5, with D possibly matching TRBD1 (6 bases). The sequence came from a human donor in good health. The sequenced sample was blood. The CDR3 region is CAWSDLGGAHQPQHF. The DNA for the CDR3 is TGTGCCTGGAGTGATCTCGGGGGCGCTCATCAGCCCCAGCATTTT.